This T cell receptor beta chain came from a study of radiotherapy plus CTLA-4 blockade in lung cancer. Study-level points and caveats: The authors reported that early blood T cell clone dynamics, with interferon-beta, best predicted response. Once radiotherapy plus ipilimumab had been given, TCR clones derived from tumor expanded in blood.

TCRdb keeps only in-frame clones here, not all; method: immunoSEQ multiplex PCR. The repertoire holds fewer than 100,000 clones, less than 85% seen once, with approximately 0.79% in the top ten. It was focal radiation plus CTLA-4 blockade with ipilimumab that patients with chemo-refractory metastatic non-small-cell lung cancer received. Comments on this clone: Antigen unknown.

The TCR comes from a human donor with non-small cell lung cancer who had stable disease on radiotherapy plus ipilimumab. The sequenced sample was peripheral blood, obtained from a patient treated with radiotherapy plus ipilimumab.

The DNA of the CDR3 is TGTGCCACCACGGGGGCCGGACAGGTCGGAATTAATGAGCAGTTCTTC. Its translation is CATTGAGQVGINEQFF. The chain links TRBV2 to TRBJ2-1; TRBD1 might be the D (7 bases). Deletions cut 10 bases from V and 7 bases from J, with 26 bases between. This CDR3 has 16 amino acids. Germline V gene data show CDR1 as SNHLY and CDR2 as FYNNEI. Together with reference TRBV2 and TRBJ2-1, the CDR3 gives the full variable domain: EPEVTQTPSHQVTQMGQEVILRCVPISNHLYFYWYRQILGQKVEFLVSFYNNEISEKSEIFDDQFSVERPDGSNFTLKIRSTKLEDSAMYFCATTGAGQVGINEQFFGPGTRLTVL.